These T cell receptor beta chains were read from a single sample in a study of OX40 agonist ivuxolimab in advanced cancers. Repertoires were generated with immunoSEQ multiplex PCR, while TCRdb's copy carries only in-frame clones and drops some. Of about 66,000 clones listed, roughly 87% are singletons. The sequencing here drew on CD4+ or CD8+ T cells sorted from blood, taken in a trial of the OX40 agonist ivuxolimab. The receptors come from an adult with an advanced solid tumor such as melanoma, head and neck, liver or kidney cancer. Each CDR3 is given with its conserved first and last residue. D genes are given only for firm matches. Size is omitted from some rows. Given values are once, few, many or a class for expanded clones.

length	J	D	size	V	DNA	CDR3
16	TRBJ2-2	TRBD1	-	TRBV5-8	TGTGCCAGCAGCCATGACAGGGGGCTAGAGACCGGGGAGCTGTTTTTT	CASSHDRGLETGELFF
14	TRBJ2-1	-	-	TRBV7-8	TGTGCCAGTAAGACAGCTAGCTCCTACAATGAGCAGTTCTTC	CASKTASSYNEQFF
11	TRBJ2-7	-	-	TRBV2	TGTGCCAGCAGGATAGTGGTCGAGCAGTACTTC	CASRIVVEQYF
12	TRBJ1-3	-	-	TRBV27	TGTGCCAGCAGTTCAAATGGAAACACCATATATTTT	CASSSNGNTIYF
18	TRBJ2-1	TRBD2	-	TRBV5-1	TGCGCCAGCAGCCCTCGAGTTAGCGGGATATTCTCCTACAATGAGCAGTTCTTC	CASSPRVSGIFSYNEQFF
16	TRBJ2-3	-	-	TRBV5-1	TGCGCCAGCAGCTTGTTTTCAGGGCCTTCGGGGAATACGCAGTATTTT	CASSLFSGPSGNTQYF
15	TRBJ1-2	TRBD1	few	TRBV4-3	TGCGCCAGCAGCCAAGGAAACAGGGGGCTTGGTGGCTACACCTTC	CASSQGNRGLGGYTF
16	TRBJ2-2	TRBD1	few	TRBV27	TGTGCCAGCAGGACTGAACAGGGGGGGAACACCGGGGAGCTGTTTTTT	CASRTEQGGNTGELFF
15	TRBJ2-2	TRBD2	-	TRBV30	TGTGCCTGGAGTGCTGCTAGCGGGAGGGACGGGGAGCTGTTTTTT	CAWSAASGRDGELFF
11	TRBJ2-7	-	-	TRBV29-1	TGCAGCGGGGGACATATCTACGAGCAGTACTTC	CSGGHIYEQYF
15	TRBJ2-1	TRBD2	-	TRBV6-6	TGTGCCAGCAGTTACGGTGCGGGAGGGCCAATTGAGCAGTTCTTC	CASSYGAGGPIEQFF
13	TRBJ1-1	-	-	TRBV10-3	TGTGCCAGCATGTACAGGGAGAACACTGAAGCTTTCTTT	CASMYRENTEAFF
16	TRBJ2-1	-	-	TRBV5-1	TGCGCCAGCAGCTTGGAGCCCGGCCAGGCTGTGGGTGAGCAGTTCTTC	CASSLEPGQAVGEQFF
15	TRBJ1-2	-	-	TRBV30	TGTGCCTGGAGTGGCTGGGGCGGCCCTAACTATGGCTACACCTTC	CAWSGWGGPNYGYTF
16	TRBJ2-2	-	-	TRBV7-8	TGTGCCAGCAGCTTGTTTTCGGGGAAGAACACCGGGGAGCTGTTTTTT	CASSLFSGKNTGELFF
14	TRBJ1-2	-	-	TRBV6-1	TGTGCCAGCAGTGATCAGGGGCGCGCTCATGGCTACACCTTC	CASSDQGRAHGYTF
17	TRBJ2-1	-	-	TRBV4-1	TGCGCCAGCAGCCAAGTTGATCTGGGCTTGACGAGCAATGAGCAGTTCTTC	CASSQVDLGLTSNEQFF
15	TRBJ2-7	-	-	TRBV27	TGTGCCAGCAGTTTCTCCTTTGACAGCTCCTACGAGCAGTACTTC	CASSFSFDSSYEQYF
15	TRBJ2-1	TRBD2	-	TRBV7-9	TGTGCCAGCAGACACGGGACTAGCGGTTACAATGAGCAGTTCTTC	CASRHGTSGYNEQFF
13	TRBJ2-7	-	-	TRBV14	TGTGCCAGCAGCCAAGATAGGGTAAACGAGCAGTACTTC	CASSQDRVNEQYF
14	TRBJ1-2	TRBD1	-	TRBV6-1	TGTGCCAGCAGTGAAAGGAGACAGGGTGAAGGCTACACCTTC	CASSERRQGEGYTF
15	TRBJ1-4	TRBD1	-	TRBV18	TGTGCCAGCTCACCGCCGGGGACAGGGCTTGAAAAACTGTTTTTT	CASSPPGTGLEKLFF
11	TRBJ2-1	-	-	TRBV25-1	TGTGCCAGCGCGAACTACAATGAGCAGTTCTTC	CASANYNEQFF
16	TRBJ2-1	-	few	TRBV11-2	TGTGCCAGCAGCTTAGTTGCGGGACTCGTTTGGGATGAGCAGTTCTTC	CASSLVAGLVWDEQFF
14	TRBJ2-3	-	-	TRBV11-2	TGTGCCAGCAGCCCAGATTATTTCACAGATACGCAGTATTTT	CASSPDYFTDTQYF
15	TRBJ1-5	-	-	TRBV6-6	TGTGCCAGCAGCCATACAGACAGTACCAATCAGCCCCAGCATTTT	CASSHTDSTNQPQHF
16	TRBJ2-1	-	-	TRBV5-1	TGCGCCAGCAGCTTGGCAGCAGGGGAGGGCTACAATGAGCAGTTCTTC	CASSLAAGEGYNEQFF
13	TRBJ1-1	TRBD1	-	TRBV29-1	TGCAGCTCCAGGGCAGGGGGCAACACTGAAGCTTTCTTT	CSSRAGGNTEAFF
16	TRBJ2-1	TRBD2	-	TRBV13	TGTGCCAGCAGCTTAGTGACTAGCGGGTTACGGGATGAGCAGTTCTTC	CASSLVTSGLRDEQFF
14	TRBJ2-1	TRBD2	-	TRBV5-1	TGCGCCAGCAGCTCGGAGGCGGGGGTTGCTGAGCAGTTCTTC	CASSSEAGVAEQFF
13	TRBJ1-1	-	-	TRBV7-2	TGTGCCAGCAGCTTCACCAGGCTATTAGAAGCTTTCTTT	CASSFTRLLEAFF
14	TRBJ2-5	-	-	TRBV7-2	TGTGCCAGCAGCTTAAGGCGAGACGGGGAGACCCAGTACTTC	CASSLRRDGETQYF
14	TRBJ2-5	-	few	TRBV7-7	TGTGCTAGCAGCTTAGGGGGGTTCGCGGAGACCCAGTACTTC	CASSLGGFAETQYF
14	TRBJ1-2	-	-	TRBV4-1	TGCGCCAGCAGCCAAGAGGAGGGTTACTATGGCTACACCTTC	CASSQEEGYYGYTF
11	TRBJ2-7	-	-	TRBV20-1	TGCAGTGCTGATGGACCGATCGCGCAGTACTTC	CSADGPIAQYF
13	TRBJ1-5	-	-	TRBV19	TGTGCCAGTAGTATACAGATTAATCAGCCCCAGCATTTT	CASSIQINQPQHF
13	TRBJ1-1	-	-	TRBV2	TGTGCCAGCAGTGGGGCGGGGTTCGCTGAAGCTTTCTTT	CASSGAGFAEAFF
16	TRBJ2-2	TRBD1	-	TRBV18	TGTGCCAGCTCAGAATCGGACAGGGGGCTTGCCGGGGAGCTGTTTTTT	CASSESDRGLAGELFF
13	TRBJ1-3	-	once	TRBV5-4	TGTGCCAGCAGCCCTATGGGCGGAAACACCATATATTTT	CASSPMGGNTIYF
16	TRBJ2-2	-	-	TRBV19	TGTGCCAGTAGAAAAAGGGGGTCTTTGAACACCGGGGAGCTGTTTTTT	CASRKRGSLNTGELFF
18	TRBJ1-6	-	-	TRBV2	TGTGCCAGCAGTGAGCGTGGGGCTCTTTACTCCTATAATTCACCCCTCCACTTT	CASSERGALYSYNSPLHF
15	TRBJ1-4	TRBD1	once	TRBV7-9	TGTGCCAGCAGCTCCGCACAGGGGGGCGGTGAAAAACTGTTTTTT	CASSSAQGGGEKLFF
13	TRBJ2-1	-	-	TRBV11-2	TGTGCCAGCAGCTTTTTGGAGTGGAATGAGCAGTTCTTC	CASSFLEWNEQFF
15	TRBJ1-2	TRBD1	-	TRBV28	TGTGCCAGCAGTCCACGCTCCACAGGGGTCCGTGGCTACACCTTC	CASSPRSTGVRGYTF
13	TRBJ2-1	-	-	TRBV19	TGTGCCAGTAGTATAGGCTCCTACAATGAGCAGTTCTTC	CASSIGSYNEQFF
13	TRBJ1-5	-	-	TRBV6-1	TGTGCCAGCAGTGACGGCAGGGATCAGCCCCAGCATTTT	CASSDGRDQPQHF
13	TRBJ2-1	-	few	TRBV30	TGTGCCTGGAGTCACACAAGGTACAATGAGCAGTTCTTC	CAWSHTRYNEQFF
12	TRBJ2-3	-	-	TRBV6-6	TGTGCCAGCAGTGAGGCGGAAGGGACCCAGTATTTT	CASSEAEGTQYF
14	TRBJ2-7	-	-	TRBV27	TGTGCCAGCAGTGCCCGGACGGTAGGCTACGAGCAGTACTTC	CASSARTVGYEQYF
14	TRBJ2-2	-	-	TRBV6-5	TGTGCCAGCAGGGTAGCGGAAATCACCGGGGAGCTGTTTTTT	CASRVAEITGELFF
16	TRBJ2-7	TRBD1	-	TRBV4-1	TGCGCCAGCAGCCCGAGACGACAGGGGGCGTTTTCGGAGCAGTACTTC	CASSPRRQGAFSEQYF
15	TRBJ2-1	-	-	TRBV4-3	TGCGCCAGCAGCCCAGAGGTATACTCCTACAATGAGCAGTTCTTC	CASSPEVYSYNEQFF